This T cell receptor (beta chain) was observed in a study of shared clonotypes between healthy human individuals. From CD4+ cells came CD45RA+ naive and CD45RA-negative memory subsets. The CDR3 spans 15 residues. Trimming pared 4 bases from V and 6 bases from J, leaving 16 bases between. Germline CDR1 MGHRA, CDR2 YSYEKL. Profiled with immunoSEQ multiplex PCR; TCRdb holds only in-frame clones, not every one. This sample carries 2 million to 3 million clones, 93% of them seen once, and the ten largest clones take about 0.38%. Sequenced sample: naive CD4+ T cells from PBMCs. This sample's subset: CD45RA+ positively selected. This sequence originates from a man aged 18 to 29 in good health. Some clones in this sample may be carry-over from other donors' samples. The gene calls are TRBV4-1 and TRBJ1-5; D is undetermined. In DNA, the CDR3 is TGCGCCAGCAGCCGAGTGGGGATTATGGCTCAGCCCCAGCATTTT. Translation gives CASSRVGIMAQPQHF.